This T cell receptor (beta chain) was identified during a study of T-cell memory formation after mild COVID-19. Study-level points and caveats: Clones that contracted from day 15 to 85 were balanced CD4/CD8, while later expanders leaned CD4+. Some responding clones appeared in pre-infection memory, suggesting cross-reactive memory joined.

Constant-segment primers and 5'RACE yielded cDNA libraries for TCR alpha and TCR beta, each carrying sample barcodes and UMIs. TCRdb used MiXCR to reprocess the 5' RACE reads, holding one entry per CDR3 protein. This table holds hundreds of thousands of distinct CDR3 sequences, roughly 15% found once. The CDR3 is 13 amino acids. The junction had 6 bases not matched to a gene; V was cut back by 1 base and J by 10 bases. Germline V gene lookup returns CDR1 MGHRA and CDR2 YSYEKL. Comment on this clonotype: Its antigen is not known.

The receptor's source is a man aged 18 to 30 who had mild COVID-19 (a few samples of this study predate the infection). Cell type and time point are not known. The chain uses TRBV4-1 and TRBJ1-2, with 7 bases that match TRBD1. Sequencing used PBMCs or a T cell subset sorted from them (not recorded which). DNA of the CDR3: TGCGCCAGCAGCCAAGCCGGGACAGCCCTCTACACCTTC. Protein: CASSQAGTALYTF.